This TCR beta chain was captured by sequencing in a study of long-term antiretroviral therapy in people with HIV. Version v3.0 of the immunoSEQ assay was performed at survey level. For every sample, sequencing targeted about 40,000-50,000 T-cell genomes. The method was immunoSEQ multiplex PCR; TCRdb's version includes in-frame clones alone and lacks a portion of them. The repertoire holds some 25,000 clones, with more than 80% as singletons. Trimming pared 0 bases from V and 2 bases from J, leaving 14 bases between. This CDR3 comprises 16 residues. Germline loops: CDR1 LGHNA, CDR2 YSLEER. The rearrangement links TRBV4-3 to TRBJ2-7, with D perhaps matching TRBD1 (5 bases). Sequenced here: unsorted PBMCs, sampled 3 years after starting antiretroviral therapy. The receptor's source is a middle-aged man with HIV. The CDR3 DNA follows: TGCGCCAGCAGCCAAGAAATGACAGCAGCAACCTACGAGCAGTACTTC. Translated, it gives CASSQEMTAATYEQYF.